One T cell receptor (beta chain) is described in this entry. Its antigen is unidentified. The study ran its PCR with 60 Vbeta and 13 Jbeta primers. Method: immunoSEQ multiplex PCR; TCRdb's copy keeps in-frame clones and lacks some. This table holds 130,000 to 150,000 clones, around four fifths found once. The sample is drawn from a study of cytomegalovirus exposure and HLA in healthy donors. Study-wide points: In a later analysis, most CMV-associated TCR beta chains appeared HLA-restricted. A later analysis reported that several of the most significant clusters appeared to be linked to common viral pathogens, among them Epstein-Barr virus. Reports showed the classifier diagnosing cytomegalovirus status with high specificity and sensitivity. The study assumed roughly uniform donor sequencing depth for presence/absence analyses.

The length of the CDR3 is 15 residues. V dropped 6 bases and J dropped 8; count of bases not matched to a gene: 14. Germline V gene lookup returns CDR1 MDHEN and CDR2 SYDVKM. The sample comprised PBMCs. V usage is TRBV28 and J usage is TRBJ1-2; 8 bases line up with TRBD1. This TCR came from a male donor in good health and CMV-seronegative. The CDR3: CASSTRPTGVYGYTF. CDR3 bases: TGTGCCAGCAGCACAAGACCGACAGGGGTCTACGGCTACACCTTC.